This T cell receptor beta chain was obtained from a study of cytomegalovirus exposure and HLA in healthy donors. Across the study: The 110 or so validation repertoires, a later analysis reported, used the same platform as the roughly 610 first-cohort repertoires.

Here immunoSEQ multiplex PCR was the method, and the copy in TCRdb shows in-frame clones only, minus some. The table shows about 330,000 clones, with 86% occurring only once. Study-level findings and limits: It was confirmed in vitro that three of the CMV-associated chains were specific for CMV antigens. The listing of 160 or so TCR beta chains classed them as cytomegalovirus-associated.

Worth noting for this clone: Its cognate antigen is unknown.

The ends lost 2 bases at V and 4 bases at J; junction bases unmatched: 5. CDR3 length: 15 residues. Germline CDR1 and CDR2: SGHTA and FQGTGA. This sequence was found in a woman between 18 and 29 years old in good health and CMV-seronegative. Sequenced: PBMCs. The chain uses TRBV7-3 and TRBJ2-1; 7 positions match TRBD1. CDR3 region: CASSLRGTDYNEQFF. CDR3 bases: TGTGCCAGCAGCTTACGAGGGACAGATTACAATGAGCAGTTCTTC.